Given below is one T cell receptor beta chain in context. This sample stems from a study of blood T cell repertoires in COVID-19. Across the whole study: T cells, B-cell-depleted T cells, or PBMCs supplied cDNA or gDNA.

Donors of Cohort 3 who recovered were those that had two negative PCRs, clearance, or symptom resolution. TCRdb keeps only in-frame clones here, not all; method: immunoSEQ multiplex PCR. The sample includes a few hundred thousand clones, approximately 90% of them seen just once. The length of the CDR3 is 16 residues. From germline, CDR1 is LGHDT and CDR2 YNNKEL (reference sequence). V lost 5 bases, J lost 2 bases, and 11 bases stayed unmatched. Sequences were obtained from PBMCs or T cells enriched from blood (not recorded which). The chain carries TRBV3-1 (or the pseudogene TRBV3-2) and TRBJ1-1; 7 bases are shared with TRBD1. The sequence derives from a woman in her forties or fifties who had recovered from COVID-19. CDR3 amino acids: CASSDKISGGNTEAFF. The CDR3 coding sequence is TGTGCCAGCAGCGATAAGATTTCAGGGGGTAACACTGAAGCTTTCTTT.